This is a list of T cell receptor beta chains from one sample in a study of Graves' ophthalmopathy and Graves' hyperthyroidism. TCRdb ran MiXCR on the multiplex PCR reads and lists one entry per CDR3 protein. The repertoire includes approximately 1.2 million distinct CDR3 sequences, about 36% of them detected once, and over 8.5% sits in the top ten. Sequences were obtained from peripheral blood or thyroid tissue (not recorded which). These receptors all stem from an adult man with Graves' hyperthyroidism. Each CDR3 is given with its conserved first and last residue. The D gene is left open where the match is weak. Clone size is given for some rows only: seen once, a few or many times, or a class if the clone is expanded.

j_gene	abundance	d_gene	v_gene	CDR3aa	CDR3nt
TRBJ1-2	NA	NA	TRBV25-1	CASSDSGGRNYGYTF	TGTGCCAGCAGTGATTCCGGGGGGCGCAACTATGGCTACACCTTC
TRBJ1-1	NA	NA	TRBV7-9	CASERAGNTEAFF	TGTGCCAGCGAACGGGCGGGGAACACTGAAGCTTTCTTT
TRBJ1-5	many	NA	TRBV2	CAGRETNDQPQHF	TGTGCCGGTCGTGAGACAAATGATCAGCCCCAGCATTTT
TRBJ1-2	few	NA	TRBV6-5	CASSEALLTANYGYTF	TGTGCCAGCAGTGAAGCGCTTCTAACAGCTAACTATGGCTACACCTTC
TRBJ2-7	many	TRBD2	TRBV20-1	CSARDRAGGPRYEQYF	TGCAGTGCTAGAGATCGAGCGGGAGGGCCTCGATACGAGCAGTACTTC
TRBJ1-4	many	NA	TRBV7-8	CASSPRAATNEKLFF	TGTGCCAGCAGCCCCCGGGCGGCGACTAATGAAAAACTGTTTTTT
TRBJ2-7	few	NA	TRBV13	CAPQGPGYEQYF	TGTGCCCCACAGGGACCCGGCTACGAGCAGTACTTC
TRBJ1-3	many	NA	TRBV7-8	CASSQTRQTLSGNTIYF	TGTGCCAGCAGCCAAACCCGACAGACCCTCTCTGGAAACACCATATATTTT
TRBJ2-6	many	NA	TRBV5-4	CASSAAPGANVLTF	TGTGCCAGCAGCGCAGCACCTGGGGCCAACGTCCTGACTTTC
TRBJ2-7	NA	NA	TRBV20-1	CSATGSPSSYEQYF	TGCAGTGCTACGGGCTCACCTAGCTCCTACGAGCAGTACTTC
TRBJ2-5	once	NA	TRBV18	CASSPPGRVKGETQYF	TGTGCCAGCTCACCACCGGGCAGGGTCAAAGGGGAGACCCAGTACTTC
TRBJ2-2	NA	TRBD1	TRBV24-1	CASSETGRATGELFF	TGTGCCAGTAGCGAGACAGGGAGAGCCACCGGGGAGCTGTTTTTT
TRBJ2-7	many	NA	TRBV7-9	CASSLVRDEQYF	TGTGCCAGCAGCTTAGTTCGGGACGAGCAGTACTTC
TRBJ1-2	many	NA	TRBV10-3	CAISESTVSGGYTF	TGTGCCATCAGTGAGTCGACGGTGTCGGGTGGCTACACCTTC
TRBJ1-1	NA	NA	TRBV7-3	CASSYKPGQGGDTEAFF	TGTGCCAGCAGCTATAAACCGGGGCAGGGTGGGGACACTGAAGCTTTCTTT